This note documents a single T cell receptor beta chain sequence. What it binds is not known. Replicate PCRs run on sorted subsets employed 200 to 250 ng DNA, approximately 30,000 T cell genomes. Sequenced by immunoSEQ multiplex PCR; TCRdb stores in-frame clones only, minus some. Of around 550,000 clones listed, around 95% are singletons. Selected positively for CCR7 and CD45RO-negative, naive CD8 cells excluded terminally differentiated effector memory CD45RA+ cells. Donors comprised only Caucasian adults living in Nashville, Tennessee. V dropped 5 bases and J dropped 0 bases, with 17 bases sitting between them. Germline V gene sequence: CDR1 MDHEN, CDR2 SYDVKM. The CDR3 extends over 18 amino acids. These data originate in a study of shared clonotypes between healthy human individuals. Study-wide results and caveats: Relative to clonotypes present in all four donors, those not shared had lower generation probabilities. Researchers found naive subsets generally carried larger estimated richness than memory subsets.

The chain uses TRBV28 and TRBJ2-6, with D possibly being TRBD1 (6 bases). The receptor was isolated from a woman aged 25 to 39 in good health. Sequencing used naive CD8+ T cells sorted from blood. The CDR3 DNA sequence: TGTGCCAGCAGTCCTTATAGACAGGCGATCTCTGGGGCCAACGTCCTGACTTTC. The encoded protein is CASSPYRQAISGANVLTF.